This T cell receptor beta chain derives from a study of identical twins. About this clonotype itself: Its antigen is unidentified.

Study-level results: Analyses of zero insertions could be partly confounded by invariant MAIT and iNKT cells. Models underestimated TCR alpha sharing (out-of-frame) in monozygotic twins.

Unique molecular identifiers were in the cDNA, with template-switch universal primer binding. Via MiXCR, TCRdb re-called the 5' RACE reads, giving one row per CDR3 protein. In the table there are approximately 1.8 million distinct CDR3 sequences, around 29% of which are singletons. The germline V and J ends were trimmed by 7 bases and 1 base, with 13 bases remaining between them. The CDR3 spans 13 residues. The germline V gene has CDR1 DFQATT and CDR2 SNEGSKA (reference sequence). Material: cord blood. The chain couples TRBV20-1 to TRBJ2-5; D remains unclear. This clonotype was sampled from a newborn girl in good health. CDR3 sequence: CSVASDSQETQYF. Here the CDR3 DNA reads TGCAGTGTGGCAAGCGATTCCCAAGAGACCCAGTACTTC.